This section outlines one T cell receptor beta chain sequence together with its context. Its target is unknown. The record originates from a study of shared clonotypes between healthy human individuals. Findings and limits, study-wide: Sampling was confined to blood; repertoires within tissues likely differ.

The data were produced by immunoSEQ multiplex PCR, yet TCRdb's version contains in-frame clones alone and is incomplete. The sample yields hundreds of thousands of clones, over 65% seen once. Sequenced material: memory CD4+ T cells sorted from blood. The subset here: CD45RA-negative fraction. This sequence was found in a woman in her 30s in good health.

CDR3 loop: CASSPRRRAGGEQYF. CDR3 bases: TGTGCCAGCAGCCCTCGGAGGCGGGCGGGCGGCGAGCAGTACTTC. V gene TRBV5-6 combines with J gene TRBJ2-7; a possible D gene is TRBD2 (5 bases). The CDR3 covers 15 residues. Trimming left V 4 bases short and J 6 bases short, with 20 bases between. CDR1 and CDR2 (germline): SGHDT, YYEEEE.